This passage covers 4 T cell receptor beta chains from one sample sequenced in a study of blood T cell repertoires in COVID-19 (dated by TCRdb to 2020 to 2021). Libraries came from the immunoSEQ multiplex PCR assay. TCRdb took over this immuneACCESS table, retaining in-frame rearrangements with V and J assigned. Such tables are incomplete; in checked studies, under half of the missing clones stem from an unresolved V gene, and the remainder is unexplained. In all, the sample holds approximately 120,000 clones, and 81% of those were seen once. The ten largest clones capture 15% to 20% of the sample. Sequencing was carried out using peripheral blood. The receptors stem from a man aged 25 to 45 with COVID-19, enrolled during active disease.

This clone was observed a single time. V is TRBV7-9 and J is TRBJ2-7; 9 bases match TRBD1. The trim removed 6 bases at V and 6 bases at J, leaving 9 bases unmatched. This CDR3 is built from 14 residues. Germline CDR1 is SEHNR and CDR2 is FQNEAQ (reference sequence). DNA for the CDR3: TGTGCCAGCAGGGGTGTGGGACAGGGCAGCGAGCAGTACTTC. This translates into CASRGVGQGSEQYF.

The chain is built from TRBV6-2 or TRBV6-3 and TRBJ1-2; no definite D call. Trimming took off 0 bases at V and 3 bases at J, with 11 bases between the two ends. The CDR3 spans 15 residues. Germline lookup yields CDR1 MNHEY and CDR2 SVGEGT. CDR3 loop: CASSYSKTGDYGYTF. In DNA form, the CDR3 reads TGTGCCAGCAGTTACTCGAAGACGGGAGACTATGGCTACACCTTC.

This sequence joins TRBV10-3 and TRBJ1-2; TRBD1 aligns across 9 bases. Trimming removed 5 bases from V and 4 bases from J; junction bases left unmatched: 5. Germline CDR1 ENHRY, CDR2 SYGVKD. The CDR3 is 14 residues long. CDR3 nucleotide sequence: TGTGCCATCAGTCCGGGACAGGGTGGCTATGGCTACACCTTC. This gives the protein CAISPGQGGYGYTF.

The chain has TRBV7-9 and TRBJ1-1, with D maybe TRBD1 (6 bases). The length of the CDR3 is 15 residues. Trimming pared 4 bases from V and 2 bases from J, leaving 14 bases between. Germline assignment: CDR1 SEHNR and CDR2 FQNEAQ (reference sequence). In nucleotides, the CDR3 is TGTGCCAGCAGCTCGCCTGAGACAGGTAACACTGAAGCTTTCTTT. Translation gives CASSSPETGNTEAFF.